These 32 T cell receptor beta chains were sequenced from one sample in a study of a mutant IDH1 vaccine in newly diagnosed glioma. Sequenced by immunoSEQ multiplex PCR; TCRdb stores in-frame clones only, minus some. The table records tens of thousands of clones, 84% of them present only once. The antigens for these receptors are not known. Regarding time point: week 35, safety follow-up. Doses comprised 300 ug of mutant IDH1 20-mer peptide each, plus topical imiquimod. The sample was PBMCs, taken from a glioma patient whose treatment included an IDH1 peptide vaccine. The source of these receptors is a young man with glioma.

The chain combines TRBV11-2 with TRBJ2-5; D might be TRBD1 (5 bases). The CDR3 runs to 16 residues. Between the trimmed V and J ends, which lost 4 bases and 6 bases, there was a span of 21 bases. Germline V gives CDR1 SGHAT, CDR2 FQNNGV. As DNA, the CDR3 is TGTGCCAGCAGCTCTCACACAGGCACCAGTTGGAAGACCCAGTACTTC. Protein: CASSSHTGTSWKTQYF.

The chain combines TRBV5-4 with TRBJ1-5; a possible D gene is TRBD1 (6 bases). Trimming cost V 6 bases and J 6 bases, with 16 bases left between them. This CDR3 comprises 14 residues. Germline V gene data show CDR1 as SGHNT and CDR2 as YYREEE (reference sequence). This CDR3 is CASTWWGGGQPQHF. CDR3 coding DNA: TGTGCCAGCACCTGGTGGGGGGGCGGTCAGCCCCAGCATTTT.

The rearrangement joins TRBV7-9 to TRBJ1-4; D is undetermined. The V gene lost 6 bases and the J gene lost 0 bases, with 8 bases spanning the gap. The CDR3 spans 14 residues. Germline V gene lookup returns CDR1 SEHNR and CDR2 FQNEAQ (reference sequence). The CDR3 here is CASRQISTNEKLFF. As DNA, the CDR3 is TGTGCCAGCAGGCAGATATCAACTAATGAAAAACTGTTTTTT. The full variable domain, with the rest looked up from reference TRBV7-9 and TRBJ1-4, is DTGVSQNPRHKITKRGQNVTFRCDPISEHNRLYWYRQTLGQGPEFLTYFQNEAQLEKSRLLSDRFSAERPKGSFSTLEIQRTEQGDSAMYLCASRQISTNEKLFFGSGTQLSVL.

This sequence joins TRBV5-1 and TRBJ2-5; 8 positions match TRBD2. Germline CDR1 is SGHRS and CDR2 is YFSETQ. The ends lost 4 bases at V and 5 bases at J; junction bases unmatched: 19. The CDR3 sequence is 18 residues long. Written as DNA, the CDR3 is TGCGCCAGCAGCGCACTTTACGCCACTAGCGGAGGGGTGGAGACCCAGTACTTC. This codes for CASSALYATSGGVETQYF.

The chain recombines TRBV4-1 with TRBJ1-4; D unclear. V lost 0 bases to trimming and J lost 2 bases, with 19 bases between them. CDR1 and CDR2 (germline): MGHRA, YSYEKL. The CDR3 totals 19 residues. The CDR3 sequence is CASSQDLPGKFGTNEKLFF. The CDR3 DNA follows: TGCGCCAGCAGCCAAGATCTTCCGGGGAAGTTTGGCACTAATGAAAAACTGTTTTTT.

The chain recombines TRBV11-2 with TRBJ1-1; 7 nucleotides line up with TRBD1. The germline gives CDR1 SGHAT, CDR2 FQNNGV. CDR3 length equals 19 residues. V lost 2 bases and J lost 1; bases outside the gene matches: 16. The CDR3 DNA reads as TGTGCCAGCAGCTTACACTTCTACGGGAGACAGGGAACGAACACTGAAGCTTTCTTT. It specifies CASSLHFYGRQGTNTEAFF.

J is TRBJ2-7 and V is TRBV28; unclear D gene. The germline V gene encodes CDR1 MDHEN and CDR2 SYDVKM. V lost 5 bases to trimming and J lost 4 bases, with 9 bases between them. The CDR3 totals 12 residues. Here the CDR3 reads CASSVIGYEQYF. Here the CDR3 DNA reads TGTGCCAGCAGTGTAATAGGGTACGAGCAGTACTTC.

V is TRBV7-9 and J is TRBJ2-7; 11 bases align to TRBD1. Germline V gives CDR1 SEHNR, CDR2 FQNEAQ (reference sequence). The CDR3 sequence is 15 residues long. The V and J ends lost 4 bases and 3 bases, in that order; junction bases with no gene match: 5. As DNA, the CDR3 is TGTGCCAGCAGCTCGGGACAGGGGGGTTTCTACGAGCAGTACTTC. Translated, it gives CASSSGQGGFYEQYF.

CDR3 residues: CASSPPAGRSYNEQFF. The CDR3, as DNA: TGTGCCAGCTCACCACCGGCAGGTCGGTCCTACAATGAGCAGTTCTTC. The genes are TRBV18 and TRBJ2-1; the D is unclear. CDR1 and CDR2 (germline): KGHSH, LQKENI. The ends were cut back, 0 bases at V and 1 base at J, with 10 bases in the middle. This CDR3 comprises 16 residues.

This sequence joins TRBV12-5 and TRBJ2-7; 8 bases fit TRBD1. Germline V gives CDR1 LGHNT, CDR2 FRNRAP. Trimming removed 0 bases from V and 1 base from J; junction bases left unmatched: 8. This CDR3 is built from 17 residues. CDR3 coding DNA: TGTGCTAGTGGTTTGGTACTCGACAGGGGATATTCCTACGAGCAGTACTTC. Translation gives CASGLVLDRGYSYEQYF.

V and J are TRBV28 and TRBJ2-3, with TRBD2 identical over 8 bases. The V gene's germline CDR1 is MDHEN and CDR2 SYDVKM. The trim removed 5 bases at V and 6 bases at J, leaving 10 bases unmatched. This CDR3 spans 15 amino acids. The CDR3, as DNA: TGTGCCAGCAGTCTGAAGGGACTAGTCGGGGATACGCAGTATTTT. As protein: CASSLKGLVGDTQYF.

This chain links TRBV6-5 with TRBJ1-6, with 9 bases that match TRBD1. CDR3 length: 15 amino acids. After removal of 5 bases from V and 9 bases from J, the junction contained 8 bases not matched to a gene. Germline V CDR1 and CDR2: MNHEY, SVGAGI. CDR3 amino acids: CASSTTGTGSSPLHF. The CDR3 region has the DNA TGTGCCAGCAGTACAACCGGGACAGGGAGTTCACCCCTCCACTTT.

The chain recombines TRBV2 with TRBJ2-2; weak D call: TRBD1 (5 bases). The germline V gene encodes CDR1 SNHLY and CDR2 FYNNEI. V dropped 6 bases and J dropped 1 base, with 9 bases sitting between them. This CDR3 is 14 amino acids long. Here the CDR3 reads CASSNRRNTGELFF. The CDR3 nucleotides are TGTGCCAGCAGCAACAGGAGGAACACCGGGGAGCTGTTTTTT.

This sequence joins TRBV7-9 and TRBJ2-7, with 8 bases identical to TRBD1. Losses at the gene ends were 5 bases for V and 0 bases for J; bases not matched to a gene: 6. CDR3 length equals 15 residues. The V gene's germline CDR1 is SEHNR and CDR2 FQNEAQ (reference sequence). The CDR3 nucleotides are TGTGCCAGCAGCCAGCCGGGACAGGCCTCCTACGAGCAGTACTTC. It is translated as CASSQPGQASYEQYF.

This sequence joins TRBV10-3 and TRBJ2-2; no reliable D call. Per the germline V gene, CDR1 is ENHRY and CDR2 is SYGVKD. CDR3 length: 13 amino acids. Trimming shortened V by 4 bases and J by 2 bases, and 5 bases separated the two germline ends. The chain's CDR3 is CAISGVNTGELFF. The DNA of the CDR3 is TGTGCCATCAGTGGGGTTAACACCGGGGAGCTGTTTTTT.

The chain has TRBV18 and TRBJ1-4; possibly TRBD1 for D (6 bases). Trimming left V 6 bases short and J 5 bases short, with 16 bases between. The germline V gene has CDR1 KGHSH and CDR2 LQKENI. The CDR3 is 15 amino acids. The CDR3 here is CASSDQGQGNEKLFF. In nucleotides, the CDR3 is TGTGCCAGCTCTGACCAGGGGCAGGGGAATGAAAAACTGTTTTTT.

CDR3 sequence: CASSHPGRGNYNEQFF. The CDR3 nucleotides read TGTGCCAGCAGCCACCCGGGGCGGGGCAATTACAATGAGCAGTTCTTC. V usage is TRBV5-4 and J usage is TRBJ2-1; D might be TRBD2 (6 bases). V lost 4 bases and J 4 bases, leaving 18 bases between the germline ends. From germline, CDR1 is SGHNT and CDR2 YYREEE (reference sequence). The CDR3 spans 16 residues.

This clone was seen a handful of times. The V and J genes are TRBV7-8 and TRBJ1-3, with unresolved D. Looked up from germline, CDR1 is SGHVS and CDR2 is FQNEAQ. The CDR3 contains 16 residues. Trimming took off 4 bases at V and 2 bases at J, with 15 bases between the two ends. The CDR3 spells CASSSIITGPGNTIYF. In nucleotides, the CDR3 is TGTGCCAGCAGCTCCATAATTACGGGCCCTGGAAACACCATATATTTT.

This rearrangement joins TRBV11-2 to TRBJ2-1; the D call may be TRBD1 or TRBD2 (6 bases each). Germline V CDR1 and CDR2: SGHAT, FQNNGV. The ends were cut back, 5 bases at V and 2 bases at J, with 16 bases in the middle. The CDR3 runs to 16 residues. The CDR3 sequence is CASSLGGQQAYNEQFF. CDR3 DNA sequence: TGTGCCAGCAGCCTCGGGGGCCAGCAGGCCTACAATGAGCAGTTCTTC.

The chain is built from TRBV6-6 and TRBJ1-2, with D possibly TRBD1 on 6 matching bases. CDR1 and CDR2 from the germline V gene are MNHNY and SVGAGI (reference sequence). Trimming took off 5 bases at V and 10 bases at J, with 14 bases between the two ends. The CDR3 is made up of 12 amino acids. CDR3 sequence (DNA): TGTGCCAGCAGTGGCTCACAGGGATCCTACACCTTC. This codes for CASSGSQGSYTF.

This rearrangement joins TRBV5-1 to TRBJ2-7; D gene ambiguous. Trimming took 1 base from V and 3 from J, leaving 14 bases between them. Germline V gene sequence: CDR1 SGHRS, CDR2 YFSETQ. This CDR3 comprises 15 residues. Here the CDR3 reads CASSLFPSRVYEQYF. The CDR3 nucleotides read TGCGCCAGCAGCTTGTTTCCCAGTCGGGTCTACGAGCAGTACTTC.

The chain employs TRBV4-1 and TRBJ1-4, with 7 bases fitting TRBD1. V lost 4 bases to trimming and J lost 4 bases; unmatched junction nucleotides: 3. The CDR3 sequence is 14 residues long. Germline CDR1 MGHRA, CDR2 YSYEKL. The CDR3 DNA reads TGCGCCAGCAGCCCGGGACAGCTTAATGAAAAACTGTTTTTT. Its translation is CASSPGQLNEKLFF.

V gene TRBV19 combines with J gene TRBJ1-2, with D perhaps matching TRBD1 (5 bases). The V end lost 3 bases, the J end lost 6 bases, and 17 bases lay between the germline ends. The germline V gene encodes CDR1 LNHDA and CDR2 SQIVND (reference sequence). This CDR3 comprises 15 residues. Here the CDR3 reads CASSIEPYAGDGYTF. The DNA of the CDR3 is TGTGCCAGTAGTATCGAGCCCTATGCGGGGGATGGCTACACCTTC.

This clone is a singleton in its sample. This chain links TRBV7-6 with TRBJ2-1; tentative D call: TRBD1 (5 bases). The CDR3 consists of 15 residues. Germline V CDR1 and CDR2: SGHVS, FNYEAQ. V shed 1 base and J shed 2 bases, with 9 bases lying between them. The CDR3 region is CASSLGTLTYNEQFF. As DNA, the CDR3 is TGTGCCAGCAGCTTAGGGACACTCACCTACAATGAGCAGTTCTTC. The full variable domain, in which reference TRBV7-6 and TRBJ2-1 provide the parts outside the CDR3, is GAGVSQSPRYKVTKRGQDVALRCDPISGHVSLYWYRQALGQGPEFLTYFNYEAQQDKSGLPNDRFSAERPEGSISTLTIQRTEQRDSAMYRCASSLGTLTYNEQFFGPGTRLTVL.

The chain employs TRBV30 and TRBJ1-5; D is undetermined. Germline loops: CDR1 GTSNPN, CDR2 SVGIG (reference sequence). V was cut by 0 bases and J by 1 base, with 4 bases left in between. CDR3 length: 13 residues. The CDR3, as DNA: TGTGCCTGGAGTGTTGGGAGCAATCAGCCCCAGCATTTT. Translation: CAWSVGSNQPQHF.

The V gene is TRBV30, the J gene TRBJ2-5; D is perhaps TRBD2 (6 bases). The germline gives CDR1 GTSNPN, CDR2 SVGIG (reference sequence). Between the trimmed V and J ends, which lost 2 bases and 2 bases, there was a span of 12 bases. The length of the CDR3 is 14 residues. CDR3 nucleotide sequence: TGTGCCTGGAGTAGAGGAGGGAGTCAAGAGACCCAGTACTTC. This encodes CAWSRGGSQETQYF.

The chain combines TRBV11-1 with TRBJ1-1; 7 bases agree with TRBD1. Germline CDR1 SGHAT, CDR2 FQDESV (reference sequence). V shed 5 bases and J 8 bases; nucleotides not matched to a gene: 5. This CDR3 has 12 amino acids. CDR3 coding DNA: TGTGCCAGCAGCCTAACAGGGGCAGAAGCTTTCTTT. Translated: CASSLTGAEAFF.

The genes are TRBV6-1 and TRBJ1-2; 8 bases line up with TRBD1. The CDR3 runs to 14 residues. V was clipped by 4 bases and J by 4 bases; unmatched bases: 5. The germline V gene encodes CDR1 MNHNS and CDR2 SASEGT. CDR3 residues: CASSATGTGYGYTF. The CDR3 nucleotides are TGTGCCAGCAGTGCGACCGGGACAGGCTATGGCTACACCTTC.

This clone showed up just a few times. The rearrangement joins TRBV29-1 to TRBJ1-2; D is perhaps TRBD1 (5 bases). This CDR3 is built from 13 residues. Germline V gene lookup returns CDR1 SQVTM and CDR2 ANQGSEA. V was cut by 7 bases and J by 8 bases, with 20 bases left in between. The CDR3 region has the DNA TGCAGCGCTCCCCTCCGGGACTACGGGGGCTACACCTTC. It is translated as CSAPLRDYGGYTF.

The genes are TRBV7-6 and TRBJ1-1, with D maybe TRBD1 (5 bases). Looked up from germline, CDR1 is SGHVS and CDR2 is FNYEAQ. V was clipped by 0 bases and J by 8 bases, with 7 bases between them. This CDR3 spans 12 amino acids. The CDR3 sequence is CASSLAGGEAFF. In nucleotides, the CDR3 is TGTGCCAGCAGCTTAGCGGGGGGGGAAGCTTTCTTT.

This clone was detected once. This rearrangement joins TRBV28 to TRBJ2-7; D may be TRBD1 (5 bases). CDR1 is MDHEN, CDR2 SYDVKM, per germline. The CDR3 sequence is 15 residues long. Deletions cut 5 bases from V and 2 bases from J, with 16 bases between. CDR3 sequence reads: CASSPGARAPYEQYF. CDR3 nucleotides: TGTGCCAGCAGTCCAGGAGCCAGGGCCCCCTACGAGCAGTACTTC.

The chain combines TRBV2 with TRBJ2-5; 7 nucleotides line up with TRBD2. Germline V gene sequence: CDR1 SNHLY, CDR2 FYNNEI. Trimming at V came to 6 bases and at J to 4 bases, leaving 2 bases not matched to a gene. The CDR3 sequence is 12 residues long. The DNA for the CDR3 is TGTGCCAGCAGGGGAGGGAGAGAGACCCAGTACTTC. It is translated as CASRGGRETQYF.